This passage covers 26 T cell receptor beta chains from one sample sequenced in a study of blood T cell repertoires in COVID-19. The protocol was immunoSEQ multiplex PCR, while the TCRdb copy is restricted to in-frame clones and leaves out a portion. The data contain approximately 200,000 clones, 75% to 90% of them singletons. Sequenced: peripheral blood. These receptors came from a man aged 25 to 45 with acute or convalescent COVID-19.

The J gene is TRBJ2-3, the V gene TRBV21-1; TRBD2 reflects the table's D call only, with no check against the DNA. TRBV21-1 is described as a pseudogene. This CDR3 is built from 18 residues. The CDR3 region is CASRYWSAGQNDMDTQYF. The CDR3 region has the DNA TGTGCCAGCAGATACTGGTCGGCGGGCCAAAACGATATGGATACGCAGTATTTT.

The chain couples TRBV5-1 to TRBJ2-2, with a weak D call TRBD1 (5 bases). Trimming stripped 4 bases from V and 1 base from J, with 11 bases between. Germline assignment: CDR1 SGHRS and CDR2 YFSETQ. The CDR3 totals 15 residues. The chain's CDR3 is CASSQTTENTGELFF. CDR3 DNA sequence: TGCGCCAGCAGCCAGACGACAGAGAACACCGGGGAGCTGTTTTTT.

The chain couples TRBV10-3 to TRBJ1-5; TRBD1 aligns across 7 bases. The CDR3 sequence is 13 residues long. Germline V gene sequence: CDR1 ENHRY, CDR2 SYGVKD. Losses at the gene ends were 4 bases for V and 8 bases for J; bases not matched to a gene: 5. The chain's CDR3 is CAISAVQGKPQHF. CDR3 bases: TGTGCCATCAGTGCGGTACAGGGGAAGCCCCAGCATTTT.

The chain joins TRBV28 to TRBJ2-2, with D possibly matching TRBD1 (6 bases). The germline V gene encodes CDR1 MDHEN and CDR2 SYDVKM. The CDR3 consists of 16 residues. Deletions cut 8 bases from V and 0 bases from J, with 16 bases between. CDR3 nucleotide sequence: TGTGCCAGCCGGGCCCCGGACAGCGCGAACACCGGGGAGCTGTTTTTT. Translation: CASRAPDSANTGELFF.

This clone was observed a single time. A read error may produce the germline difference seen at one junction end. This chain connects TRBV7-7 to TRBJ2-1; 10 bases line up with TRBD2. Germline CDR1 is SSHAT and CDR2 is FNYEAQ (reference sequence). This CDR3 region has 17 residues. This CDR3 reads CASSLTSGRAVYNEQFF. The CDR3 DNA reads TGTGCTAGCAGCTTAACGAGCGGGAGGGCCGTATACAATGAGCAGTTCTTC.

This chain uses TRBV30 with TRBJ1-2, with D possibly matching TRBD1 (5 bases). The CDR3 extends over 14 amino acids. The germline CDR1 and CDR2 sequences are GTSNPN and SVGIG (reference sequence). V shed 7 bases and J shed 2 bases, with 17 bases lying between them. CDR3 region: CASPPPGLNYGYTF. DNA for the CDR3: TGTGCCTCACCACCCCCGGGACTGAACTATGGCTACACCTTC.

This rearrangement joins TRBV6-5 to TRBJ2-3, with a weak D call TRBD1 (5 bases). Looked up from germline, CDR1 is MNHEY and CDR2 is SVGAGI. The V gene lost 8 bases and the J gene lost 0 bases, with 12 bases spanning the gap. This CDR3 comprises 14 residues. Here the CDR3 reads CASSGAVSTDTQYF. In DNA form, the CDR3 reads TGTGCCAGCTCTGGGGCAGTAAGCACAGATACGCAGTATTTT.

The CDR3 DNA reads TGCAGCGTTGAAGGCCATCCTTCGGGGACTGAAGCTTTCTTT. As protein: CSVEGHPSGTEAFF. The V gene is TRBV29-1, the J gene TRBJ1-1; D remains unclear. This CDR3 is 14 amino acids long. Germline CDR1 is SQVTM and CDR2 is ANQGSEA. V was clipped by 1 base and J by 5 bases, with 14 bases between them.

The chain has TRBV5-6 and TRBJ2-7; D may be TRBD2 (5 bases). Germline CDR1 SGHDT, CDR2 YYEEEE. The CDR3 consists of 15 residues. The V end lost 0 bases, the J end lost 0 bases, and 10 bases lay between the germline ends. This chain's CDR3 is CASSLEPGSSYEQYF. The DNA for the CDR3 is TGTGCCAGCAGCTTGGAGCCGGGGAGCTCCTACGAGCAGTACTTC.

V and J are TRBV11-2 and TRBJ2-1; D uncertain. The CDR3 consists of 12 residues. Germline CDR1 reads SGHAT; CDR2 reads FQNNGV. Trimming pared 1 base from V and 7 bases from J, leaving 5 bases between. CDR3 sequence reads: CASSLALNEQFF. CDR3 nucleotides: TGTGCCAGCAGCTTAGCACTAAATGAGCAGTTCTTC.

The V call is TRBV28, the J call TRBJ2-2; TRBD2 might be the D (6 bases). Germline CDR1 MDHEN, CDR2 SYDVKM. With 6 bases removed from V and 5 bases from J, the gap between germline ends came to 19 bases. The CDR3 covers 16 residues. The CDR3 region is CASSPTIGRVTGELFF. In DNA form, the CDR3 reads TGTGCCAGCAGCCCGACGATCGGGAGAGTGACCGGGGAGCTGTTTTTT.

This clone was seen only once. The rearrangement links TRBV5-1 to TRBJ1-5; possibly TRBD1 for D (5 bases). V lost 1 base and J 0 bases, leaving 11 bases between the germline ends. CDR1 is SGHRS and CDR2 is YFSETQ in the germline V gene. This CDR3 is 16 amino acids long. The CDR3 loop reads CASSLRGSDSNQPQHF. The CDR3 coding sequence is TGCGCCAGCAGCTTGCGGGGGTCTGATAGCAATCAGCCCCAGCATTTT. The whole variable domain, filled in from reference TRBV5-1 and TRBJ1-5, reads KAGVTQTPRYLIKTRGQQVTLSCSPISGHRSVSWYQQTPGQGLQFLFEYFSETQRNKGNFPGRFSGRQFSNSRSEMNVSTLELGDSALYLCASSLRGSDSNQPQHFGDGTRLSIL.

This clone has ten or more counts. J is TRBJ1-5 and V is TRBV21-1. TRBV21-1 counts as a pseudogene. The CDR3 consists of 17 residues. CDR3 sequence: CASSKGGPSLGHQPQHF. The DNA for the CDR3 is TGTGCCAGCAGCAAGGGGGGGCCGTCCCTGGGGCATCAGCCCCAGCATTTT.

With regard to this clone: A read error may produce the germline difference seen at one junction end. The chain is built from TRBV12-3 or TRBV12-4 and TRBJ1-1; D might be TRBD1 (6 bases). The length of the CDR3 is 12 residues. CDR3: CASSIAGTYAFF. The CDR3, as DNA: TGTGCCAGCAGTATAGCCGGGACATACGCTTTCTTT.

The chain carries TRBV6-5 and TRBJ2-1; 13 nucleotides align to TRBD2. The V and J ends lost 6 bases and 9 bases, in that order; junction bases with no gene match: 8. Germline-derived CDR1 and CDR2 are MNHEY and SVGAGI. The CDR3 contains 15 residues. CDR3 bases: TGTGCCAGCAGGCCCACTAGCGGGGGGGCCGCTGAGCAGTTCTTC. Translation: CASRPTSGGAAEQFF.

V gene TRBV10-2 combines with J gene TRBJ2-5, with D unclear. The CDR3 runs 11 residues. V dropped 2 bases and J dropped 7 bases, with 5 bases sitting between them. CDR1 and CDR2 (germline): WSHSY, SAAADI. CDR3 coding DNA: TGCGCCAGCAGTGAGCGCGGGACCCAGTACTTC. Amino acids: CASSERGTQYF.

This clone was seen just once. This rearrangement joins TRBV7-9 to TRBJ1-6; D might be TRBD1 (5 bases). There are 15 residues in the CDR3. Trimming cost V 2 bases and J 11 bases, with 16 bases left between them. Germline assignment: CDR1 SEHNR and CDR2 FQNEAQ (reference sequence). The CDR3, as DNA: TGTGCCAGCAGCTTATGGGGGGAGGTAGTCGCACCCCTCCACTTT. This codes for CASSLWGEVVAPLHF.

V and J are TRBV30 and TRBJ1-6, with D possibly TRBD1 on 6 matching bases. Germline CDR1 is GTSNPN and CDR2 is SVGIG (reference sequence). The CDR3 consists of 13 residues. With 0 bases removed from V and 10 bases from J, the gap between germline ends came to 10 bases. The CDR3 coding sequence is TGTGCCTGGAGTGTATACAGGGCATCACCCCTCCACTTT. Residues: CAWSVYRASPLHF.

The rearrangement joins TRBV15 to TRBJ1-4, with a tentative D call TRBD1 (5 bases). CDR1 LNHNV and CDR2 YYDKDF come from the germline V gene (reference sequence). V was cut by 0 bases and J by 6 bases, with 14 bases left in between. The CDR3 has 16 amino acids. The CDR3 DNA reads TGTGCCACCAGCAGAGATCTAGGAGGGGTCCATGAAAAACTGTTTTTT. It translates to CATSRDLGGVHEKLFF.

The chain uses TRBV5-3 and TRBJ2-7, with a tentative D call TRBD1 (6 bases). TRBV5-3 counts as an open reading frame of uncertain function. Deletions cut 1 base from V and 3 bases from J, with 20 bases between. This CDR3 is 17 amino acids long. CDR3 amino acids: CARSLWPNRDKDYEQYF. The CDR3 DNA follows: TGTGCCAGAAGCTTGTGGCCCAACCGGGACAAAGACTACGAGCAGTACTTC.

The rearrangement joins TRBV19 to TRBJ1-2; TRBD1 might be the D (6 bases). Germline CDR1 reads LNHDA; CDR2 reads SQIVND (reference sequence). This CDR3 is built from 15 residues. The V end was cut by 2 bases, the J end by 7 bases, with 17 bases between. This chain's CDR3 is CASSIPLDSPRGYTF. DNA for the CDR3: TGTGCCAGTAGTATACCCTTGGACAGCCCCCGTGGCTACACCTTC.

This clone was detected once. The chain couples TRBV2 to TRBJ2-7, with 8 bases lining up with TRBD1. Trimming cost V 5 bases and J 2 bases; bases outside gene matches: 8. The CDR3 contains 15 residues. Germline V lookup: CDR1 SNHLY, CDR2 FYNNEI. CDR3 in DNA: TGTGCCAGCAGTCCCCTGCAGGGGGCTGCCTACGAGCAGTACTTC. Amino acid sequence: CASSPLQGAAYEQYF.

The chain has TRBV11-3 and TRBJ2-2; D remains unclear. Germline CDR1 is SGHNT and CDR2 is YENEEA. CDR3 length: 15 residues. Trimming removed 1 base at V and 0 bases at J, with 6 bases between. CDR3 in DNA: TGTGCCAGCAGCTTAGGTGGAGCGAACACCGGGGAGCTGTTTTTT. The encoded protein is CASSLGGANTGELFF.

The genes are TRBV20-1 and TRBJ2-2; a weak D match, TRBD2 (5 bases). Trimming shortened V by 3 bases and J by 5 bases, and 22 bases separated the two germline ends. Germline CDR1 is DFQATT and CDR2 is SNEGSKA (reference sequence). The CDR3 extends over 17 amino acids. The CDR3 nucleotides are TGCAGTGCTAGTGGCGCGGCAGGAGGATACGGGACCGGGGAGCTGTTTTTT. Translating gives CSASGAAGGYGTGELFF.

The V and J genes are TRBV2 and TRBJ2-7; tentative D call: TRBD1 (6 bases). The V end was cut by 3 bases, the J end by 2 bases, with 11 bases between. In germline, CDR1 is SNHLY, CDR2 FYNNEI. This CDR3 is 14 amino acids long. CDR3 sequence: CASSEQGSPYEQYF. CDR3 DNA sequence: TGTGCCAGCAGTGAGCAGGGGAGTCCCTACGAGCAGTACTTC.

The count of this clone is one. The chain links TRBV7-2 to TRBJ1-5; TRBD1 might be the D (6 bases). Germline V lookup: CDR1 SGHTA, CDR2 FQGNSA. The CDR3 has 15 residues. Trimming left V 1 base short and J 7 bases short, with 14 bases between. The CDR3 region is CASSLVWGGAQPQHF. The CDR3 DNA follows: TGTGCCAGCAGCTTAGTATGGGGGGGGGCGCAGCCCCAGCATTTT.